The TCR beta chain described here comes from a study of chemoradiotherapy in HPV16-positive cancers. Study context: Functional T-cell assays on a couple of HPV16-positive patients' cells defined candidate HPV-specific clones and common TCR motifs.

A word on this clone: Its antigen is as yet unknown.

Repeated repertoire sampling spanned the course of chemoradiotherapy. Here immunoSEQ multiplex PCR was the method, and the copy in TCRdb shows in-frame clones only, minus some. The table has 4,000 to 6,000 clones, around 84% seen once. Study-wide points: Candidate HPV-specific clones and E7-related TCR motifs grew in tumor during treatment. Functional assays defining HPV-specific T cells used only a couple of HPV16-positive patients.

The CDR3 has 14 residues. The ends were cut back, 0 bases at V and 2 bases at J, with 9 bases in the middle. Germline V gene lookup returns CDR1 SGHNT and CDR2 YYREEE (reference sequence). The receptor was isolated from a human donor with HPV-associated anogenital cancer. The chain joins TRBV5-4 to TRBJ2-7, with D possibly TRBD2 on 5 matching bases. This specimen was collected from a patient who underwent chemoradiotherapy. The CDR3 loop reads CASSLGLAPYEQYF. The CDR3 region has the DNA TGTGCCAGCAGCTTGGGCCTAGCCCCCTACGAGCAGTACTTC.